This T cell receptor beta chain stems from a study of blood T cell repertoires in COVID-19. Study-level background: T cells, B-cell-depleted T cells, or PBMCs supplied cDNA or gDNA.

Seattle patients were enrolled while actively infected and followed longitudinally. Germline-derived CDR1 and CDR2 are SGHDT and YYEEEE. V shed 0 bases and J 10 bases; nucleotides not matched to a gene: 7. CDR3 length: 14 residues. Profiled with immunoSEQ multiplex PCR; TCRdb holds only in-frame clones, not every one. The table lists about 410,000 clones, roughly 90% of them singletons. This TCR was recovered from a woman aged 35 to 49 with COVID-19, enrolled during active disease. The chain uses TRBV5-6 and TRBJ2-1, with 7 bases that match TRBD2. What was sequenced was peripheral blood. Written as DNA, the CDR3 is TGTGCCAGCAGCTTGGTCGGGGGGACGGAAGAGCAGTTCTTC. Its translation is CASSLVGGTEEQFF.